One T cell receptor (beta chain) is described in this entry. This specimen comes from a study of blood T cells in healthy people across ages. A second PCR of 7 to 11 cycles used a sample-barcoded 5' primer and a J-beta primer mix. One entry per CDR3 protein, called by TCRdb with MiXCR from the 5' RACE reads. The profile shows around 790,000 distinct CDR3 sequences, under 55% of them singletons. The CDR3 is 10 amino acids. From germline, CDR1 is DFQATT and CDR2 SNEGSKA (reference sequence). With 1 base removed from V and 5 bases from J, the gap between germline ends came to 2 bases. The source of this sequence is a man between 60 and 75 years old in good health. This chain joins TRBV20-1 and TRBJ1-1; D is ambiguous. Sequenced: blood. The CDR3 reads CSARVTEAFF. CDR3 sequence (DNA): TGCAGTGCTAGAGTAACTGAAGCTTTCTTT.